Below, 23 T cell receptor beta chains from the same sample are listed, as sequenced in a study of cytomegalovirus exposure and HLA in healthy donors (dated by TCRdb to 2016 to 2017). The library came from the immunoSEQ multiplex PCR assay. The multiplex PCR relied on a mix of 60 forward primers for TCR Vbeta segments and 13 reverse primers for TCR Jbeta segments. TCRdb obtained this table from immuneACCESS and retained in-frame rearrangements with V and J assigned. These tables miss some clones; where compared with another copy, unresolved V genes account for less than half of the shortfall, and the remainder is unexplained. In all, the sample holds about 110,000 clones, and roughly three quarters of those were seen once. The biggest ten clones account for about 3% of the sample. The sample was PBMCs. Receptor source: a young woman in good health and CMV-seropositive.

Only a few counts were recorded for this clone. The chain has TRBV7-2 and TRBJ2-1, with 10 nucleotides matching TRBD2. The germline V gene encodes CDR1 SGHTA and CDR2 FQGNSA. This CDR3 spans 15 amino acids. J gave up 9 bases and V 1 base, and 6 bases lay outside the gene matches. DNA for the CDR3: TGTGCCAGCAGCTTAGGGCTAGCGGGAGTGGGTGAGCAGTTCTTC. This codes for CASSLGLAGVGEQFF.

The J gene is TRBJ2-3, the V gene TRBV2; D might be TRBD2 (6 bases). The germline V gene encodes CDR1 SNHLY and CDR2 FYNNEI. This CDR3 comprises 14 residues. Trimming left V 1 base short and J 4 bases short, with 9 bases between. This CDR3 reads CASSEERVPDTQYF. For the CDR3, the DNA is TGTGCCAGCAGTGAAGAGCGGGTTCCAGATACGCAGTATTTT.

V is TRBV12-5 and J is TRBJ1-2; D call uncertain. The CDR3 covers 17 residues. Trimming removed 6 bases at V and 2 bases at J, with 22 bases between. Germline values: CDR1 LGHNT, CDR2 FRNRAP. The CDR3 nucleotides read TGTGCTAGTGGCCCAACGTTGGTACGGAGCTTAAACTATGGCTACACCTTC. This translates into CASGPTLVRSLNYGYTF.

The rearrangement uses TRBV2 and TRBJ2-3, with D possibly TRBD1 on 7 matching bases. Germline CDR1 and CDR2: SNHLY and FYNNEI. This CDR3 has 18 amino acids. Trimming shortened V by 3 bases and J by 0 bases, and 19 bases separated the two germline ends. CDR3 sequence: CASSEGGQEHPSTDTQYF. CDR3 nucleotides: TGTGCCAGCAGTGAGGGAGGACAGGAACACCCTAGCACAGATACGCAGTATTTT.

This clone was counted between two and nine times. The chain combines TRBV6-6 with TRBJ1-5; a possible D gene is TRBD1 (6 bases). Germline V lookup: CDR1 MNHNY, CDR2 SVGAGI (reference sequence). This CDR3 region has 13 residues. Trimming shortened V by 5 bases and J by 5 bases, and 10 bases separated the two germline ends. CDR3 DNA: TGTGCCAGCAGTCGACAGGTCGATCAGCCCCAGCATTTT. Protein sequence: CASSRQVDQPQHF.

V gene TRBV19 combines with J gene TRBJ2-1; possibly TRBD2 for D (6 bases). With 8 bases removed from V and 4 bases from J, the gap between germline ends came to 12 bases. CDR1 and CDR2 from the germline V gene are LNHDA and SQIVND (reference sequence). The CDR3 is 13 amino acids. CDR3 protein: CASGQGLYNEQFF. CDR3 in DNA: TGTGCCAGTGGGCAGGGACTTTACAATGAGCAGTTCTTC.

The chain is built from TRBV4-1 and TRBJ2-7; 9 nucleotides line up with TRBD2. The germline CDR1 and CDR2 sequences are MGHRA and YSYEKL. Trimming removed 6 bases from V and 3 bases from J; junction bases left unmatched: 12. The CDR3 runs to 16 residues. The chain's CDR3 is CASRETRAGGFYEQYF. The CDR3 nucleotides read TGCGCCAGCAGGGAGACCCGAGCGGGAGGATTCTACGAGCAGTACTTC.

In this sample, this clone turned up a few times. The V gene is TRBV5-1, the J gene TRBJ2-7; 10 bases are a match to TRBD2. The V gene end was trimmed by 3 bases and the J gene end by 1 base; junction bases not matched to a gene: 1. The CDR3 length is 14 residues. CDR1 and CDR2 (germline): SGHRS, YFSETQ. CDR3 DNA: TGCGCCAGCAGCTCGGGACTAGCGTCCTACGAGCAGTACTTC. Protein: CASSSGLASYEQYF.

The chain has TRBV7-8 and TRBJ2-1; 11 bases fit TRBD2. The CDR3 totals 16 residues. Germline V gene sequence: CDR1 SGHVS, CDR2 FQNEAQ. Trimming at V came to 3 bases and at J to 7 bases, leaving 8 bases not matched to a gene. This chain's CDR3 is CASSFTSGGGGNEQFF. As DNA, the CDR3 is TGTGCCAGCAGCTTTACTAGCGGGGGAGGGGGGAATGAGCAGTTCTTC.

This clone was recorded once. V gene TRBV29-1 combines with J gene TRBJ2-7; D is undetermined. The CDR3 is made up of 11 amino acids. CDR1 and CDR2 from the germline V gene are SQVTM and ANQGSEA. Trimming shortened V by 4 bases and J by 1 base, and 5 bases separated the two germline ends. CDR3 residues: CSVGQSYEQYF. The CDR3 bases are TGCAGCGTTGGCCAGTCCTACGAGCAGTACTTC.

V usage is TRBV27 and J usage is TRBJ1-1; D remains unclear. Germline-derived CDR1 and CDR2 are MNHEY and SMNVEV (reference sequence). The CDR3 is made up of 14 amino acids. The ends were cut back, 2 bases at V and 0 bases at J, with 7 bases in the middle. DNA of the CDR3: TGTGCCAGCAGTTTAGGGCCGATGAACACTGAAGCTTTCTTT. Translating it yields CASSLGPMNTEAFF.

The chain couples TRBV11-2 to TRBJ1-2, with D maybe TRBD1 (6 bases). Germline V gene sequence: CDR1 SGHAT, CDR2 FQNNGV. Trimming shortened V by 6 bases and J by 5 bases, and 19 bases separated the two germline ends. The CDR3 has 15 amino acids. The CDR3 here is CASSPIQGPSYGYTF. The DNA for the CDR3 is TGTGCCAGCAGTCCGATCCAGGGGCCGTCATATGGCTACACCTTC.

V usage is TRBV21-1 and J usage is TRBJ2-7; TRBD1 was called by the table and not checked on the DNA. TRBV21-1 represents a pseudogene. The CDR3 is 12 amino acids. For the CDR3, the DNA is TGTGCCAGCAGCAATAATCAGGTTAAGCAGTACTTC. Protein sequence: CASSNNQVKQYF.

The rearrangement joins TRBV6-5 to TRBJ2-7, with TRBD2 as a possible D gene (7 bases). There are 15 residues in the CDR3. V was shortened by 2 bases and J by 2 bases, with 13 bases between the two germline ends. Germline V gives CDR1 MNHEY, CDR2 SVGAGI. The CDR3: CASSYGGAAPYEQYF. The CDR3 region has the DNA TGTGCCAGCAGTTACGGGGGGGCGGCACCCTACGAGCAGTACTTC.

The V call is TRBV13, the J call TRBJ2-6; D is perhaps TRBD2 (6 bases). CDR3 length equals 22 residues. Germline V gives CDR1 PRHDT, CDR2 FYEKMQ (reference sequence). Trimming stripped 5 bases from V and 2 bases from J, with 31 bases between. For the CDR3, the DNA is TGTGCCAGCAGCCTCTTCCAGGAGGGCGAAACCATCAGTGGGCCTGGGGCCAACGTCCTGACTTTC. Its translation: CASSLFQEGETISGPGANVLTF.

The V and J genes are TRBV30 and TRBJ2-2; 10 bases are shared with TRBD2. Losses at the gene ends were 4 bases for V and 1 base for J; bases not matched to a gene: 0. This CDR3 comprises 14 residues. Germline loops: CDR1 GTSNPN, CDR2 SVGIG (reference sequence). CDR3 sequence reads: CAWTSGRNTGELFF. Here the CDR3 DNA reads TGTGCCTGGACTAGCGGGAGGAACACCGGGGAGCTGTTTTTT.

The V gene is TRBV4-1, the J gene TRBJ2-5, with 7 positions matching TRBD2. The CDR3 is 18 residues long. Germline assignment: CDR1 MGHRA and CDR2 YSYEKL. Losses at the gene ends were 4 bases for V and 4 bases for J; bases not matched to a gene: 18. This chain's CDR3 is CASSPLLGPGLVTETQYF. The CDR3 region has the DNA TGCGCCAGCAGCCCTCTGCTGGGGCCTGGACTAGTCACAGAGACCCAGTACTTC.

The CDR3 is CASSEGGPGDQPQHF. CDR3 coding DNA: TGTGCCAGCAGTGAAGGAGGTCCCGGGGATCAGCCCCAGCATTTT. V gene TRBV25-1 combines with J gene TRBJ1-5; no reliable D call. Germline CDR1 reads MGHDK; CDR2 reads SYGVNS. The CDR3 extends over 15 amino acids. Trimming took 2 bases from V and 5 from J, leaving 13 bases between them.

About this clone: One junction end disagrees with the germline gene, perhaps due to a read error. The V and J genes are TRBV7-9 and TRBJ1-1; the match to TRBD1 covers 9 bases. Looked up from germline, CDR1 is SEHNR and CDR2 is FQNEAQ (reference sequence). This CDR3 has 14 amino acids. The CDR3 sequence is CSSSWVTGGTEAFF. The CDR3, as DNA: TGTTCCAGCAGCTGGGTGACAGGGGGCACTGAAGCTTTCTTT.

This chain joins TRBV5-1 and TRBJ1-4, with 8 bases lining up with TRBD1. V lost 0 bases and J lost 4; bases outside the gene matches: 2. The CDR3 spans 15 residues. Per the germline V gene, CDR1 is SGHRS and CDR2 is YFSETQ. The CDR3 coding sequence is TGCGCCAGCAGCTTGGGGGGACAGGTTAATGAAAAACTGTTTTTT. This sequence encodes CASSLGGQVNEKLFF.

This chain uses TRBV15 with TRBJ2-1; perhaps TRBD1 as D (5 bases). V was cut by 3 bases and J by 5 bases, with 14 bases left in between. The CDR3 runs 15 residues. The V gene's germline CDR1 is LNHNV and CDR2 YYDKDF (reference sequence). CDR3 coding DNA: TGTGCCACCAGCAGGGGATTAGGGGCCCACAATGAGCAGTTCTTC. Residues: CATSRGLGAHNEQFF.

The chain couples TRBV19 to TRBJ2-3; the match to TRBD1 covers 8 bases. V dropped 1 base and J dropped 4; count of bases not matched to a gene: 7. The length of the CDR3 is 16 residues. CDR1 and CDR2 (germline): LNHDA, SQIVND (reference sequence). CDR3 region: CASSIVGARGPDTQYF. The CDR3 DNA reads TGTGCCAGTAGTATAGTGGGGGCCAGGGGGCCAGATACGCAGTATTTT.

The chain carries TRBV7-3 and TRBJ2-3; D may be TRBD1 (6 bases). Germline V gene lookup returns CDR1 SGHTA and CDR2 FQGTGA. Trimming stripped 3 bases from V and 5 bases from J, with 12 bases between. CDR3 size: 14 residues. CDR3 amino acids: CASSFQGSGDTQYF. CDR3 in DNA: TGTGCCAGCAGCTTCCAGGGGTCGGGAGATACGCAGTATTTT. The complete variable domain, with remaining parts taken from reference TRBV7-3 and TRBJ2-3, reads GAGVSQTPSNKVTEKGKYVELRCDPISGHTALYWYRQSLGQGPEFLIYFQGTGAADDSGLPNDRFFAVRPEGSVSTLKIQRTERGDSAVYLCASSFQGSGDTQYFGPGTRLTVL.